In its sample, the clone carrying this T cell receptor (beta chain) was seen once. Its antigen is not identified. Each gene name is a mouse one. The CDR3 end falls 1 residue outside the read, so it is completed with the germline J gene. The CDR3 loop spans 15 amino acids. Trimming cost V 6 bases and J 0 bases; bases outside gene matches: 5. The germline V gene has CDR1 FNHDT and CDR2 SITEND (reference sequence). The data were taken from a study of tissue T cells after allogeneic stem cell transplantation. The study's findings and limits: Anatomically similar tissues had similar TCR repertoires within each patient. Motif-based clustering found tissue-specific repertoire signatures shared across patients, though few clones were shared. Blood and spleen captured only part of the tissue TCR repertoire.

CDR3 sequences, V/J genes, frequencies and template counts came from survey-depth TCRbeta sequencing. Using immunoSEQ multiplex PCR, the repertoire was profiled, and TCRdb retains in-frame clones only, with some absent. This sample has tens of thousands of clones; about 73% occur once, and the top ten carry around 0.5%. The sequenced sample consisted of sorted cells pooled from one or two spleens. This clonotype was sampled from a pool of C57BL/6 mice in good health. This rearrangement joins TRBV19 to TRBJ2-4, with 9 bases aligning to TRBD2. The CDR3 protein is CASKMGGPSQNTLYF. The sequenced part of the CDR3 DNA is TGTGCCAGCAAGATGGGGGGGCCTAGTCAAAACACCTTGTAC. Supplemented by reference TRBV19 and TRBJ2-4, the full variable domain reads GGIITQTPKFLIGQEGQKLTLKCQQNFNHDTMYWYRQDSGKGLRLIYYSITENDLQKGDLSEGYDASREKKSSFSLTVTSAQKNEMAVFLCASKMGGPSQNTLYFGAGTRLSVL.